This TCR beta chain appears in the sequencing data of a study of glioma-infiltrating T cells after dendritic cell vaccination. Study in general: Patients received autologous tumor lysate-pulsed dendritic cell vaccination between about 2003 and 2013.

The primer mix had 60 V beta and 13 J beta primers. This table comes from immunoSEQ multiplex PCR, and its TCRdb copy is limited to in-frame clones, with some not included. The table includes roughly 60,000 clones, roughly nine tenths detected once. General observations from the study: Longer survival after dendritic cell vaccination followed higher pretreatment TIL content.

V was clipped by 2 bases and J by 3 bases; unmatched bases: 2. Per the germline V gene, CDR1 is GTSNPN and CDR2 is SVGIG (reference sequence). The CDR3 length is 14 residues. Time point denoted: after dendritic cell vaccination, including at tumor progression/relapse. None of the glioblastoma patients had an isocitrate dehydrogenase mutation. Points on this clone: What it recognizes is unknown.

The receptor's source is a human donor with glioblastoma. The chain is built from TRBV30 and TRBJ1-4, with 8 bases fitting TRBD1. The sequenced sample was blood, obtained after dendritic cell vaccination. CDR3 in amino acids: CAWSLQGANEKLFF. CDR3 bases: TGTGCCTGGAGTCTACAGGGGGCTAATGAAAAACTGTTTTTT.